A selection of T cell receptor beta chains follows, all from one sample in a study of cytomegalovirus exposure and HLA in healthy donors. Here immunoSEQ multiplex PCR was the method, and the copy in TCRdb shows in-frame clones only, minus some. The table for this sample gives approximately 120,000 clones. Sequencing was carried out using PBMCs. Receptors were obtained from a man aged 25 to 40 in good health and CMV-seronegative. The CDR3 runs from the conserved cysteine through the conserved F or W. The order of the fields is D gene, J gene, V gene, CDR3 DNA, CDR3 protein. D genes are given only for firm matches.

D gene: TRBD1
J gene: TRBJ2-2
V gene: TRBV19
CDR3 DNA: TGTGCCAGTAACGGACAGGGGGACACCGGGGAGCTGTTTTTT
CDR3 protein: CASNGQGDTGELFF

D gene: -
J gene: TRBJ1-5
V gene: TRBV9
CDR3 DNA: TGTGCCAGCAGCGTCGACAGTAGCAATCAGCCCCAGCATTTT
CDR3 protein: CASSVDSSNQPQHF

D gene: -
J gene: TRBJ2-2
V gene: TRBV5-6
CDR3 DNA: TGTGCCAGCAGCTTGGAGGGGGGGAGTAGAACCGGGGAGCTGTTTTTT
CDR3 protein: CASSLEGGSRTGELFF

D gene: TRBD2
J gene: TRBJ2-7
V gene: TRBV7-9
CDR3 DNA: TGTGCCAGCAGCTTATCTGCAGGACTAGCGGGGTTGAGAACCTACGAGCAGTACTTC
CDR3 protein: CASSLSAGLAGLRTYEQYF

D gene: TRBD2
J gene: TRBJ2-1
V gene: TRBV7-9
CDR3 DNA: TGTGCCAGCAGTCCAACCGGGACTAGCGGGAGGGCCCGGTTCTTC
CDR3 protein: CASSPTGTSGRARFF

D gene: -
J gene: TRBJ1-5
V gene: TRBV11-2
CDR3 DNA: TGTGCCAGCAGCCAGGGGTCAGGGGATAGCAATCAGCCCCAGCATTTT
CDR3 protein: CASSQGSGDSNQPQHF

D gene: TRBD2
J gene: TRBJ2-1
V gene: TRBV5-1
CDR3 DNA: TGCGCCAGCAGCCGAACTAGCGGAACCTACAATGAGCAGTTCTTC
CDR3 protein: CASSRTSGTYNEQFF

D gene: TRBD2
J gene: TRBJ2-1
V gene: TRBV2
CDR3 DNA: TGTGCCAGAGAGAATCCTGGGAGGGCTAGCGGGTATTACAATGAGCAGTTCTTC
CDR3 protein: CARENPGRASGYYNEQFF

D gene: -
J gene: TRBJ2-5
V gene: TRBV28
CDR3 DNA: TGTGCCAGCAGTGTTTTTTCTAGCACCCTAGAGACCCAGTACTTC
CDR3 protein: CASSVFSSTLETQYF

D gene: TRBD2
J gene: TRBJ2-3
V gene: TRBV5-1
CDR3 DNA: TGCGCCAGCAGCTTTATCCCAACGGGACTAGCGGGAGAAGATACGCAGTATTTT
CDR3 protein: CASSFIPTGLAGEDTQYF